This is a list of T cell receptor beta chains from one sample in a study of cytomegalovirus exposure and HLA in healthy donors. TCRdb's copy holds only in-frame clones and misses some; the assay was immunoSEQ multiplex PCR. The sample shows 200,000 to 250,000 clones, about 81% of them seen only once. The material sequenced was PBMCs. The receptors stem from a woman between 35 and 50 years old in good health and CMV-seropositive. CDR3s include the opening cysteine and the closing phenylalanine or tryptophan. The order of the fields is J gene, D gene, V gene, clone size, CDR3 protein, CDR3 DNA. A D gene is named only where the DNA matches it firmly. The size of a clone is reported for some rows only, either as once, few or many, or as a class for expanded clones.

J gene: TRBJ1-2
D gene: -
V gene: TRBV11-1
clone size: once
CDR3 protein: CASSLGGRSYGYTF
CDR3 DNA: TGTGCCAGCAGCTTGGGAGGGAGAAGCTATGGCTACACCTTC

J gene: TRBJ1-2
D gene: -
V gene: TRBV4-2
clone size: -
CDR3 protein: CASLTPNYGYTF
CDR3 DNA: TGTGCCAGTTTAACTCCGAACTATGGCTACACCTTC

J gene: TRBJ2-1
D gene: TRBD2
V gene: TRBV4-3
clone size: -
CDR3 protein: CASSQGLAGVGDEQFF
CDR3 DNA: TGCGCCAGCAGCCAGGGACTAGCGGGAGTTGGGGATGAGCAGTTCTTC

J gene: TRBJ2-7
D gene: TRBD1
V gene: TRBV11-2
clone size: -
CDR3 protein: CASSPQGVEQYF
CDR3 DNA: TGTGCCAGCAGCCCACAGGGGGTCGAGCAGTACTTC

J gene: TRBJ2-1
D gene: -
V gene: TRBV18
clone size: -
CDR3 protein: CASSPPNSYNEQFF
CDR3 DNA: TGTGCCAGCTCACCCCCTAACTCCTACAATGAGCAGTTCTTC

J gene: TRBJ2-7
D gene: TRBD1
V gene: TRBV2
clone size: -
CDR3 protein: CARSKGQAYEQYF
CDR3 DNA: TGTGCCAGATCTAAAGGACAGGCCTACGAGCAGTACTTC

J gene: TRBJ1-6
D gene: TRBD1
V gene: TRBV7-9
clone size: -
CDR3 protein: CASSWGQGESPLHF
CDR3 DNA: TGTGCCAGCAGCTGGGGACAGGGGGAGTCACCCCTCCACTTT

J gene: TRBJ2-3
D gene: TRBD2
V gene: TRBV4-1
clone size: -
CDR3 protein: CASSQEWDYVAGGPGTQYF
CDR3 DNA: TGCGCCAGCAGCCAAGAGTGGGACTATGTAGCGGGGGGCCCTGGGACGCAGTATTTT

J gene: TRBJ2-1
D gene: TRBD2
V gene: TRBV4-1
clone size: -
CDR3 protein: CASSQLVGGDNEQFF
CDR3 DNA: TGCGCCAGCAGCCAACTAGTGGGGGGGGACAATGAGCAGTTCTTC

J gene: TRBJ1-1
D gene: -
V gene: TRBV29-1
clone size: -
CDR3 protein: CSVEADKNTEAFF
CDR3 DNA: TGCAGCGTTGAGGCGGATAAGAACACTGAAGCTTTCTTT

J gene: TRBJ2-7
D gene: TRBD1
V gene: TRBV6-5
clone size: -
CDR3 protein: CAGSYRGSSYEQYF
CDR3 DNA: TGTGCCGGCAGTTACAGGGGAAGCTCCTACGAGCAGTACTTC

J gene: TRBJ2-3
D gene: -
V gene: TRBV7-2
clone size: -
CDR3 protein: CASSALGHSTDTQYF
CDR3 DNA: TGTGCCAGCAGCGCCCTAGGACATAGCACAGATACGCAGTATTTT

J gene: TRBJ2-4
D gene: -
V gene: TRBV30
clone size: -
CDR3 protein: CAWRLGGGGRDIQYF
CDR3 DNA: TGTGCCTGGAGATTAGGGGGGGGTGGACGGGACATTCAGTACTTC

J gene: TRBJ1-6
D gene: -
V gene: TRBV7-9
clone size: -
CDR3 protein: CASSLDSSYNSPLHF
CDR3 DNA: TGTGCCAGCAGTTTAGACTCCTCCTATAATTCACCCCTCCACTTT

J gene: TRBJ2-7
D gene: -
V gene: TRBV6-1
clone size: -
CDR3 protein: CASSETGTYEQYF
CDR3 DNA: TGTGCCAGCAGTGAAACGGGTACCTACGAGCAGTACTTC

J gene: TRBJ2-5
D gene: -
V gene: TRBV7-9
clone size: -
CDR3 protein: CASSLVVGVETQYF
CDR3 DNA: TGTGCCAGCAGCTTAGTCGTAGGGGTGGAGACCCAGTACTTC

J gene: TRBJ1-6
D gene: TRBD1
V gene: TRBV7-9
clone size: once
CDR3 protein: CASSLTGSGENSPLHF
CDR3 DNA: TGTGCCAGCAGCTTGACAGGGTCTGGGGAGAATTCACCCCTCCACTTT

J gene: TRBJ2-1
D gene: TRBD1
V gene: TRBV5-4
clone size: once
CDR3 protein: CASSQETGGRNEQFF
CDR3 DNA: TGTGCCAGCAGCCAAGAGACAGGGGGCCGTAATGAGCAGTTCTTC

J gene: TRBJ1-1
D gene: TRBD1
V gene: TRBV5-1
clone size: -
CDR3 protein: CASSWTGGTEAFF
CDR3 DNA: TGCGCCAGCAGTTGGACAGGCGGCACTGAAGCTTTCTTT

J gene: TRBJ1-1
D gene: -
V gene: TRBV6-4
clone size: -
CDR3 protein: CASSLQENTEAFF
CDR3 DNA: TGTGCCAGCAGTCTACAGGAGAACACTGAAGCTTTCTTT

J gene: TRBJ1-4
D gene: TRBD1
V gene: TRBV27
clone size: -
CDR3 protein: CASSRGTGGGRGEKLFF
CDR3 DNA: TGTGCCAGCAGCCGCGGGACAGGGGGCGGTCGCGGTGAAAAACTGTTTTTT

J gene: TRBJ1-4
D gene: -
V gene: TRBV30
clone size: -
CDR3 protein: CAWSYSFSNEKLFF
CDR3 DNA: TGTGCCTGGAGTTACAGTTTTTCTAATGAAAAACTGTTTTTT

J gene: TRBJ2-3
D gene: TRBD2
V gene: TRBV19
clone size: -
CDR3 protein: CANERNRTSGSICTDTQYF
CDR3 DNA: TGTGCCAACGAGAGAAACAGGACTAGCGGGAGCATCTGCACAGATACGCAGTATTTT

J gene: TRBJ2-1
D gene: TRBD2
V gene: TRBV7-2
clone size: -
CDR3 protein: CASRTSGTTLYNEQFF
CDR3 DNA: TGTGCCAGCAGAACTAGCGGGACTACTCTATACAATGAGCAGTTCTTC

J gene: TRBJ1-2
D gene: TRBD1
V gene: TRBV6-6
clone size: -
CDR3 protein: CASRPGTGYGYTF
CDR3 DNA: TGTGCCAGCAGGCCCGGGACAGGCTATGGCTACACCTTC

J gene: TRBJ2-3
D gene: TRBD2
V gene: TRBV27
clone size: -
CDR3 protein: CASSLSAGGSDTQYF
CDR3 DNA: TGTGCCAGCAGTTTATCTGCGGGGGGATCAGATACGCAGTATTTT

J gene: TRBJ1-6
D gene: -
V gene: TRBV6-1
clone size: -
CDR3 protein: CASSEGHHNSPLHF
CDR3 DNA: TGTGCCAGCAGTGAGGGACACCATAATTCACCCCTCCACTTT

J gene: TRBJ2-1
D gene: -
V gene: TRBV30
clone size: once
CDR3 protein: CAWSAEPGQKARGGQFF
CDR3 DNA: TGTGCCTGGAGCGCCGAGCCGGGACAGAAGGCCCGGGGGGGGCAGTTCTTC

J gene: TRBJ2-1
D gene: -
V gene: TRBV7-2
clone size: -
CDR3 protein: CASSRPRNEQFF
CDR3 DNA: TGTGCCAGCAGCCGCCCTAGAAATGAGCAGTTCTTC

J gene: TRBJ1-2
D gene: -
V gene: TRBV29-1
clone size: -
CDR3 protein: CSVDHQGVYDGYTF
CDR3 DNA: TGCAGCGTGGACCACCAAGGGGTTTACGATGGCTACACCTTC

J gene: TRBJ2-7
D gene: TRBD1
V gene: TRBV9
clone size: -
CDR3 protein: CASSLTGQGINEQYF
CDR3 DNA: TGTGCCAGCAGCTTAACCGGACAGGGGATCAACGAGCAGTACTTC

J gene: TRBJ2-5
D gene: -
V gene: TRBV12-5
clone size: -
CDR3 protein: CASGLPRVGETQYF
CDR3 DNA: TGTGCTAGTGGTTTGCCCAGGGTAGGGGAGACCCAGTACTTC

J gene: TRBJ1-2
D gene: -
V gene: TRBV7-2
clone size: -
CDR3 protein: CASSFGGGRQSTPRGYTF
CDR3 DNA: TGTGCCAGCAGCTTCGGGGGGGGACGCCAGTCGACCCCTAGAGGCTACACCTTC

J gene: TRBJ2-7
D gene: -
V gene: TRBV7-3
clone size: -
CDR3 protein: CASSPLASSYEQYF
CDR3 DNA: TGTGCCAGCAGCCCTCTAGCGAGCTCCTACGAGCAGTACTTC

J gene: TRBJ1-1
D gene: -
V gene: TRBV7-6
clone size: -
CDR3 protein: CASSPIQGRNTEAFF
CDR3 DNA: TGTGCCAGCAGCCCGATACAGGGTCGGAACACTGAAGCTTTCTTT

J gene: TRBJ1-1
D gene: -
V gene: TRBV6-6
clone size: -
CDR3 protein: CASQRGLNTEAFF
CDR3 DNA: TGTGCCAGCCAGCGGGGGCTGAACACTGAAGCTTTCTTT

J gene: TRBJ2-7
D gene: TRBD2
V gene: TRBV4-1
clone size: -
CDR3 protein: CASSRIAIGGGDKGEQYF
CDR3 DNA: TGCGCCAGCAGCCGCATTGCTATCGGCGGGGGAGACAAGGGCGAGCAGTACTTC

J gene: TRBJ1-1
D gene: TRBD1
V gene: TRBV4-1
clone size: -
CDR3 protein: CASSSPGGSTEAFF
CDR3 DNA: TGCGCCAGCAGCTCCCCAGGGGGCAGTACTGAAGCTTTCTTT

J gene: TRBJ1-5
D gene: TRBD1
V gene: TRBV5-1
clone size: few
CDR3 protein: CASSWGTGGNQPQHF
CDR3 DNA: TGCGCCAGCAGCTGGGGGACAGGGGGCAATCAGCCCCAGCATTTT

J gene: TRBJ1-2
D gene: TRBD1
V gene: TRBV19
clone size: -
CDR3 protein: CASSPQGQGHYGYTF
CDR3 DNA: TGTGCCAGTAGTCCCCAGGGACAGGGGCACTATGGCTACACCTTC

J gene: TRBJ2-7
D gene: TRBD2
V gene: TRBV11-3
clone size: -
CDR3 protein: CASSLGPPTSGGSREQYF
CDR3 DNA: TGTGCCAGCAGCTTAGGCCCGCCAACTAGCGGGGGGTCGCGGGAGCAGTACTTC

J gene: TRBJ2-7
D gene: TRBD1
V gene: TRBV13
clone size: once
CDR3 protein: CASSHNRGGSYEQYF
CDR3 DNA: TGTGCCAGCAGCCACAACAGGGGTGGATCCTACGAGCAGTACTTC

J gene: TRBJ2-1
D gene: -
V gene: TRBV2
clone size: -
CDR3 protein: CASSPYNEQFF
CDR3 DNA: TGTGCCAGCAGTCCGTACAATGAGCAGTTCTTC

J gene: TRBJ1-5
D gene: TRBD1
V gene: TRBV4-1
clone size: -
CDR3 protein: CASSSAGGRGQPQHF
CDR3 DNA: TGTGCCAGCAGTTCCGCAGGGGGTCGAGGTCAGCCCCAGCATTTT

J gene: TRBJ1-2
D gene: -
V gene: TRBV5-1
clone size: -
CDR3 protein: CASSLASDYGYTF
CDR3 DNA: TGCGCCAGCAGCTTGGCATCGGACTATGGCTACACCTTC

J gene: TRBJ2-7
D gene: TRBD2
V gene: TRBV11-3
clone size: -
CDR3 protein: CASSLGGLANQQYF
CDR3 DNA: TGTGCCAGCAGCTTAGGCGGACTAGCGAATCAGCAGTACTTC

J gene: TRBJ2-2
D gene: -
V gene: TRBV10-2
clone size: -
CDR3 protein: CASRRQGGNTGELFF
CDR3 DNA: TGCGCCAGCAGACGACAGGGAGGAAACACCGGGGAGCTGTTTTTT

J gene: TRBJ1-1
D gene: TRBD1
V gene: TRBV9
clone size: few
CDR3 protein: CASSVAPRDRATEAFF
CDR3 DNA: TGTGCCAGCAGCGTAGCTCCTCGGGACAGGGCCACTGAAGCTTTCTTT

J gene: TRBJ2-7
D gene: TRBD1
V gene: TRBV5-1
clone size: -
CDR3 protein: CASSSGQGEKYEQYF
CDR3 DNA: TGCGCCAGCAGCTCAGGACAGGGTGAGAAATACGAGCAGTACTTC

J gene: TRBJ1-1
D gene: TRBD1
V gene: TRBV19
clone size: -
CDR3 protein: CASSPWHPQGLQGTGSRTEAFF
CDR3 DNA: TGTGCCAGTAGTCCTTGGCATCCACAGGGCCTCCAGGGGACAGGGAGTCGGACTGAAGCTTTCTTT

J gene: TRBJ1-1
D gene: -
V gene: TRBV11-1
clone size: -
CDR3 protein: CASSSDAPGLDTEAFF
CDR3 DNA: TGTGCCAGCAGCTCCGATGCCCCAGGGCTGGACACTGAAGCTTTCTTT

J gene: TRBJ2-2
D gene: -
V gene: TRBV19
clone size: -
CDR3 protein: CASSISGADTGELFF
CDR3 DNA: TGTGCCAGTAGTATATCAGGGGCGGACACCGGGGAGCTGTTTTTT

J gene: TRBJ2-7
D gene: TRBD2
V gene: TRBV4-2
clone size: -
CDR3 protein: CASSQDGSGIAEQYF
CDR3 DNA: TGTGCCAGCAGCCAAGATGGTAGCGGGATCGCCGAGCAGTACTTC

J gene: TRBJ2-7
D gene: -
V gene: TRBV11-2
clone size: -
CDR3 protein: CASSFRTTGQYF
CDR3 DNA: TGTGCCAGCAGCTTTCGAACTACGGGGCAGTACTTC

J gene: TRBJ2-5
D gene: TRBD1
V gene: TRBV15
clone size: -
CDR3 protein: CATSRGDRRHQETQYF
CDR3 DNA: TGTGCCACCAGCCGCGGGGACAGGAGACACCAAGAGACCCAGTACTTC

J gene: TRBJ2-3
D gene: -
V gene: TRBV7-9
clone size: -
CDR3 protein: CASSGADTQYF
CDR3 DNA: TGTGCCAGCAGCGGGGCCGATACGCAGTATTTT

J gene: TRBJ1-6
D gene: -
V gene: TRBV5-1
clone size: few
CDR3 protein: CASSYRTANNSPLHF
CDR3 DNA: TGCGCCAGCAGCTATCGGACAGCTAATAATTCACCCCTCCACTTT